The clone carrying this T cell receptor beta chain was counted a few times. Its antigen is as yet unknown. The PCR employed 60 Vbeta primers together with 13 Jbeta primers. Produced via immunoSEQ multiplex PCR; TCRdb's table is partial and in-frame only. This sample yields some 120,000 clones, of which 81% are seen a single time; roughly 2% belongs to the top ten. The CDR3 is 16 amino acids. The junction had 7 bases not matched to a gene; V was cut back by 1 base and J by 3 bases. Germline V gene sequence: CDR1 SEHNR, CDR2 FQNEAQ (reference sequence). These data come from a study of cytomegalovirus exposure and HLA in healthy donors. Study-level background: Sequencing of 150 million to 200 million T cells in an earlier analysis found 100 million to 140 million unique TCR beta sequences.

Findings and limits, study-wide: Presence/absence analyses assumed roughly uniform sequencing depth across donors, which may not hold. Highest at DRB1 and lowest at HLA-C, TCR association rates differed among HLA loci in a later analysis. There were reportedly fewer N-insertions in an Asian-associated ancestry cluster than the roughly 670-donor mean, in a later analysis.

The chain couples TRBV7-9 to TRBJ2-3; 7 bases agree with TRBD2. The sequence was collected from a man younger than 30 in good health and CMV-seronegative. Sequencing was carried out using PBMCs. CDR3 loop: CASSLGASGVTDTQYF. Written as DNA, the CDR3 is TGTGCCAGCAGCTTAGGTGCTAGCGGCGTTACAGATACGCAGTATTTT. Filled out from reference TRBV7-9 and TRBJ2-3, the complete variable domain reads DTGVSQNPRHKITKRGQNVTFRCDPISEHNRLYWYRQTLGQGPEFLTYFQNEAQLEKSRLLSDRFSAERPKGSFSTLEIQRTEQGDSAMYLCASSLGASGVTDTQYFGPGTRLTVL.